A selection of T cell receptor beta chains follows, all from one sample in a study of shared clonotypes between healthy human individuals. Data came from immunoSEQ multiplex PCR; TCRdb stores just in-frame clones and leaves some out. The table has over 850,000 clones, around 78% seen once. Sequencing was performed on memory CD4+ T cells from PBMCs. These receptors were taken from a man aged 18 to 29 in good health. Some clones in this sample may be carry-over from other donors' samples. The CDR3 runs from the conserved cysteine through the conserved F or W. The D gene is left open where the match is weak.

TRBJ2-7 TRBD2 TRBV28 CASNAGGSLYEQYF
TRBJ2-5 NA TRBV9 CASSPKGGETQYF
TRBJ2-1 TRBD1 TRBV19 CASSIVNRGNEQFF
TRBJ2-3 NA TRBV2 CASSAGQGTQYF
TRBJ1-5 TRBD1 TRBV5-1 CASSPTGTGLNQPQHF
TRBJ2-1 TRBD1 TRBV6-1 CASIRDRVSNEQFF
TRBJ2-1 TRBD2 TRBV9 CASSTGIGLAGFEQFF
TRBJ1-1 NA TRBV7-9 CASSFASEAFF
TRBJ1-2 NA TRBV10-3 CAISESEGYYGYTF
TRBJ2-3 NA TRBV4-3 CASSQASTDTQYF
TRBJ1-2 NA TRBV28 CASRQTGSFSYGYTF
TRBJ1-2 NA TRBV29-1 CSVGGDNYGYTF
TRBJ2-5 NA TRBV5-1 CASSLTGIQETQYF
TRBJ2-7 NA TRBV20-1 CSAMGAGEQYF
TRBJ1-3 NA TRBV2 CASTYSASGNTIYF
TRBJ2-1 TRBD2 TRBV7-8 CASSLALAGSSYNEQFF
TRBJ1-2 TRBD1 TRBV5-4 CASSPRTGSPYGYTF
TRBJ1-1 NA TRBV11-2 CASSLGGIMNTEAFF
TRBJ2-1 NA TRBV6-1 CASRGTARGLEQFF
TRBJ1-4 NA TRBV18 CASSLLATNEKLFF
TRBJ1-1 TRBD1 TRBV9 CASSAGQGAVDTEAFF
TRBJ2-3 NA TRBV10-3 CAIGRTTDTQYF
TRBJ1-1 NA TRBV29-1 CSVERSHRAFF
TRBJ2-1 TRBD1 TRBV28 CASNRQGDHNEQFF